Shown below are 27 T cell receptor beta chains from a single sample sequenced in a study of blood T cell repertoires in COVID-19. Profiled with immunoSEQ multiplex PCR; TCRdb holds only in-frame clones, not every one. The repertoire includes 18,000 or so clones, approximately 91% of them detected once, and just over 9.5% sits in the top ten. The sequenced sample consisted of peripheral blood. The source is a man aged 35 to 55 with active COVID-19.

The V gene is TRBV9, the J gene TRBJ1-2, with D perhaps TRBD1 (5 bases). Germline CDR1 reads SGDLS; CDR2 reads YYNGEE. V was pared by 0 bases and J by 3 bases, with 12 bases between. The CDR3 is made up of 15 amino acids. Written as DNA, the CDR3 is TGTGCCAGCAGCGTAGATTCTAGGGGATACTATGGCTACACCTTC. Translating it yields CASSVDSRGYYGYTF.

DNA of the CDR3: TGTGCCATCAGTGAGTCCGGGAGGGAGGGCTACGAGCAGTACTTC. Residues: CAISESGREGYEQYF. The chain combines TRBV10-3 with TRBJ2-7; 8 bases map to TRBD2. This CDR3 contains 15 residues. V lost 0 bases and J lost 3; bases outside the gene matches: 4. CDR1 and CDR2 from the germline V gene are ENHRY and SYGVKD.

The CDR3 DNA is TGTGCCAGCAGGAAGGAACAGGGCAGCCAGCCCCAGCATTTT. This encodes CASRKEQGSQPQHF. This rearrangement joins TRBV2 to TRBJ1-5, with D perhaps matching TRBD1 (6 bases). Trimming pared 6 bases from V and 7 bases from J, leaving 16 bases between. Germline CDR1 is SNHLY and CDR2 is FYNNEI. The CDR3 has 14 amino acids.

This clone was found once. CDR3 nucleotides: TGTGCCACCAGTGGGGGAGGGCCATATTACAATGAGCAGTTCTTC. Amino acids: CATSGGGPYYNEQFF. The chain joins TRBV24-1 to TRBJ2-1, with TRBD2 matching over 7 bases. The V segment lost 5 bases and the J segment 4 bases; nucleotides outside the gene matches: 7. This CDR3 spans 15 amino acids. From germline, CDR1 is KGHDR and CDR2 SFDVKD.

The gene calls are TRBV3-1 (or the pseudogene TRBV3-2) and TRBJ2-5, with TRBD1 identical over 9 bases. The CDR3 sequence is 18 residues long. The V gene end was trimmed by 2 bases and the J gene end by 2 bases; junction bases not matched to a gene: 12. Germline V lookup: CDR1 LGHDT, CDR2 YNNKEL (reference sequence). CDR3 sequence (DNA): TGTGCCAGCAGCCAAAGTCCCACGCACGACAGGGGGCAAGAGACCCAGTACTTC. Its translation: CASSQSPTHDRGQETQYF.

This clone was picked up a small number of times. The chain has TRBV27 and TRBJ1-5; D may be TRBD1 (6 bases). V was pared by 3 bases and J by 0 bases, with 12 bases between. The CDR3 is 16 amino acids. Germline CDR1 is MNHEY and CDR2 is SMNVEV (reference sequence). The CDR3 loop reads CASSFRQGRSNQPQHF. The CDR3 DNA reads as TGTGCCAGCAGTTTCAGGCAGGGGCGTAGCAATCAGCCCCAGCATTTT.

V is TRBV7-2 and J is TRBJ2-5; possibly TRBD1 for D (6 bases). V was pared by 7 bases and J by 5 bases, with 14 bases between. Germline V lookup: CDR1 SGHTA, CDR2 FQGNSA. The CDR3 has 13 residues. CDR3 coding DNA: TGTGCCAGCACTGGACAGCTTCATGAGACCCAGTACTTC. Amino acids: CASTGQLHETQYF. Full variable domain (rest looked up from reference TRBV7-2 and TRBJ2-5): GAGVSQSPSNKVTEKGKDVELRCDPISGHTALYWYRQSLGQGLEFLIYFQGNSAPDKSGLPSDRFSAERTGGSVSTLTIQRTQQEDSAVYLCASTGQLHETQYFGPGTRLLVL.

The rearrangement joins TRBV19 to TRBJ2-7, with 9 bases aligning to TRBD2. From germline, CDR1 is LNHDA and CDR2 SQIVND (reference sequence). V was clipped by 3 bases and J by 6 bases; unmatched bases: 9. This CDR3 has 15 residues. CDR3 region: CASSIVAGGPSEQYF. In DNA form, the CDR3 reads TGTGCCAGTAGTATTGTCGCGGGAGGGCCCAGCGAGCAGTACTTC.

The chain recombines TRBV6-5 with TRBJ2-7; TRBD2 aligns across 8 bases. The germline CDR1 and CDR2 sequences are MNHEY and SVGAGI. Trimming took 0 bases from V and 3 from J; bases not matched to a gene: 4. This CDR3 spans 15 amino acids. The chain's CDR3 is CASSYSMLAGYEQYF. In nucleotides, the CDR3 is TGTGCCAGCAGTTACTCGATGCTAGCGGGCTACGAGCAGTACTTC.

This chain uses TRBV7-7 with TRBJ2-7, with 10 positions matching TRBD1. V was clipped by 3 bases and J by 2 bases; unmatched bases: 4. Germline V CDR1 and CDR2: SSHAT, FNYEAQ (reference sequence). CDR3 length: 15 residues. The CDR3 here is CASSFGTGETYEQYF. CDR3 DNA sequence: TGTGCCAGCAGCTTTGGGACAGGGGAGACCTACGAGCAGTACTTC.

The chain uses TRBV11-3 and TRBJ1-3, with 7 bases aligning to TRBD1. This CDR3 has 14 residues. V trimming: 0 bases; J trimming: 8 bases; junction bases outside the gene matches: 4. Looked up from germline, CDR1 is SGHNT and CDR2 is YENEEA. This CDR3 reads CASSLDGQDDTIYF. CDR3 in DNA: TGTGCCAGCAGCTTAGATGGACAGGACGACACCATATATTTT.

The CDR3 here is CAISFDRASVSGELFF. The DNA for the CDR3 is TGTGCCATCAGTTTCGACAGGGCGAGTGTCAGCGGGGAGCTGTTTTTT. The genes are TRBV10-3 and TRBJ2-2; 7 nucleotides align to TRBD1. CDR1 and CDR2 from the germline V gene are ENHRY and SYGVKD. V shed 5 bases and J 7 bases; nucleotides not matched to a gene: 13. The CDR3 totals 16 residues.

The rearrangement links TRBV11-2 to TRBJ2-7; 8 bases fit TRBD2. The trim removed 0 bases at V and 3 bases at J, leaving 7 bases unmatched. CDR1 SGHAT and CDR2 FQNNGV come from the germline V gene. This CDR3 contains 16 residues. CDR3 sequence (DNA): TGTGCCAGCAGCTTAGATTGGACGGGAGGGGGCTACGAGCAGTACTTC. Encoded protein: CASSLDWTGGGYEQYF.

The rearrangement links TRBV5-1 to TRBJ2-7, with TRBD2 identical over 8 bases. The CDR3 length is 16 residues. The germline V gene encodes CDR1 SGHRS and CDR2 YFSETQ. V dropped 4 bases and J dropped 3; count of bases not matched to a gene: 12. The CDR3 spells CASSPGLAASVYEQYF. The DNA for the CDR3 is TGCGCCAGCAGCCCTGGACTAGCCGCTTCTGTCTACGAGCAGTACTTC.

The chain carries TRBV5-4 and TRBJ2-1; D is perhaps TRBD2 (6 bases). V was cut by 4 bases and J by 5 bases, with 10 bases left in between. Germline V CDR1 and CDR2: SGHNT, YYREEE (reference sequence). The CDR3 consists of 13 residues. CDR3 protein: CASSPSGDNEQFF. The CDR3 nucleotides are TGTGCCAGCAGCCCCTCGGGGGACAATGAGCAGTTCTTC.

This clone was seen just once. The rearrangement joins TRBV2 to TRBJ2-3, with 9 bases identical to TRBD2. Germline values: CDR1 SNHLY, CDR2 FYNNEI. With 4 bases clipped from V and 1 base from J, the junction kept 0 bases outside the gene matches. This CDR3 has 14 amino acids. The DNA of the CDR3 is TGTGCCAGCAGTGCTAGCGGGGGCACAGATACGCAGTATTTT. Its translation: CASSASGGTDTQYF. The variable domain in full, with the rest retrieved from reference TRBV2 and TRBJ2-3, is EPEVTQTPSHQVTQMGQEVILRCVPISNHLYFYWYRQILGQKVEFLVSFYNNEISEKSEIFDDQFSVERPDGSNFTLKIRSTKLEDSAMYFCASSASGGTDTQYFGPGTRLTVL.

The J gene is TRBJ2-1, the V gene TRBV10-3; D is perhaps TRBD2 (7 bases). CDR1 ENHRY and CDR2 SYGVKD come from the germline V gene. This CDR3 has 15 residues. The V and J ends lost 6 bases and 2 bases respectively, with 14 bases between them. The CDR3 DNA follows: TGTGCCATCAGACCCCGGGGGGCCGCCTACAATGAGCAGTTCTTC. This gives the protein CAIRPRGAAYNEQFF.

As regards this clone: One junction end disagrees with the germline gene, perhaps due to a read error. The chain links TRBV24-1 to TRBJ2-7; 9 nucleotides align to TRBD1. Per germline, CDR1 KGHDR and CDR2 SFDVKD. This CDR3 has 14 residues. The chain's CDR3 is CATSGRDRAHSCDF. CDR3 nucleotide sequence: TGTGCCACCAGTGGTCGGGACAGGGCCCACTCGTGCGACTTC.

The V call is TRBV5-4, the J call TRBJ1-3; D is unclear. The V gene's germline CDR1 is SGHNT and CDR2 YYREEE (reference sequence). The CDR3 totals 15 residues. Trimming pared 4 bases from V and 0 bases from J, leaving 11 bases between. The CDR3 DNA reads TGTGCCAGCAGCACGCACCCGAGCTCTGGAAACACCATATATTTT. As protein: CASSTHPSSGNTIYF.

This clone appeared a few times. V gene TRBV27 combines with J gene TRBJ2-3, with TRBD2 matching over 9 bases. Germline CDR1 and CDR2: MNHEY and SMNVEV (reference sequence). This CDR3 has 15 amino acids. Germline trimming cut 5 bases from V and 1 base from J; bases unmatched to any gene: 4. In nucleotides, the CDR3 is TGTGCCAGCAGTCCGACTAGCGGTCGCACAGATACGCAGTATTTT. This sequence encodes CASSPTSGRTDTQYF.

V usage is TRBV30 and J usage is TRBJ2-1; 7 positions agree with TRBD2. This CDR3 is built from 15 residues. Germline V gene sequence: CDR1 GTSNPN, CDR2 SVGIG (reference sequence). The V and J ends lost 7 bases and 7 bases, in that order; junction bases with no gene match: 16. CDR3 sequence reads: CASLNLAEGTNEQFF. The CDR3 region has the DNA TGTGCCTCCTTGAATCTAGCGGAGGGGACTAATGAGCAGTTCTTC. The full variable domain, in which reference TRBV30 and TRBJ2-1 provide the parts outside the CDR3, is SQTIHQWPATLVQPVGSPLSLECTVEGTSNPNLYWYRQAAGRGLQLLFYSVGIGQISSEVPQNLSASRPQDRQFILSSKKLLLSDSGFYLCASLNLAEGTNEQFFGPGTRLTVL.

The chain employs TRBV20-1 and TRBJ2-3, with D hard to call. This CDR3 has 11 amino acids. Germline CDR1 is DFQATT and CDR2 is SNEGSKA (reference sequence). V lost 2 bases and J lost 6, with 6 bases in between. For the CDR3, the DNA is TGCAGTGCTAGAAGCCTTGATACGCAGTATTTT. Amino acid sequence: CSARSLDTQYF.

This rearrangement joins TRBV6-5 to TRBJ2-7; 9 nucleotides match TRBD2. The junction had 4 bases not matched to a gene; V was cut back by 0 bases and J by 7 bases. The length of the CDR3 is 14 residues. Per the germline V gene, CDR1 is MNHEY and CDR2 is SVGAGI. This chain's CDR3 is CASSYSTSGGEQYF. The DNA of the CDR3 is TGTGCCAGCAGTTACTCGACTAGCGGTGGGGAGCAGTACTTC.

This clone was detected only once. This chain connects TRBV11-2 to TRBJ1-2; possibly TRBD1 for D (6 bases). This CDR3 has 17 residues. CDR1 is SGHAT, CDR2 FQNNGV, per germline. V lost 1 base and J 5 bases, leaving 20 bases between the germline ends. The DNA for the CDR3 is TGTGCCAGCAGCTTAGCGCGGGGGCGCTTGCTCCGTTATGGCTACACCTTC. It yields the protein CASSLARGRLLRYGYTF.

V gene TRBV5-1 combines with J gene TRBJ1-1; D may be TRBD1 (6 bases). Trimming cost V 0 bases and J 1 base, with 7 bases left between them. This CDR3 has 14 residues. Germline V gives CDR1 SGHRS, CDR2 YFSETQ. CDR3 sequence reads: CASSLVTGNTEAFF. CDR3 DNA sequence: TGCGCCAGCAGCTTGGTGACAGGGAACACTGAAGCTTTCTTT.

Only one count was recorded for this clone. The V call is TRBV7-6, the J call TRBJ2-7, with 10 bases lining up with TRBD1. Germline V lookup: CDR1 SGHVS, CDR2 FNYEAQ. Losses at the gene ends were 4 bases for V and 5 bases for J; bases not matched to a gene: 8. The CDR3 runs 15 residues. Here the CDR3 reads CASSSWDRGRHEQYF. The CDR3 nucleotides read TGTGCCAGCAGCTCCTGGGACAGGGGAAGGCACGAGCAGTACTTC.

The J gene is TRBJ1-5, the V gene TRBV18, with no clear D. The V gene's germline CDR1 is KGHSH and CDR2 LQKENI. The V end lost 3 bases, the J end lost 4 bases, and 7 bases lay between the germline ends. The CDR3 runs to 13 residues. CDR3 residues: CASSPGQNQPQHF. CDR3 bases: TGTGCCAGCTCACCGGGCCAGAATCAGCCCCAGCATTTT.